Listed below are T cell receptor beta chains from one sample, sequenced in a study of CD8+ T cells in alopecia areata. Profiled with immunoSEQ multiplex PCR; TCRdb holds only in-frame clones, not every one. The table shows around 120,000 clones, with around 60% occurring only once. Sequencing was performed on CD4+ T cells sorted from blood, taken at week 4, from a patient treated with tofacitinib. The receptors were sampled from a human donor with alopecia areata. Each CDR3 is given with its conserved first and last residue. A D gene is named only where the DNA matches it firmly. The size field is filled for only some rows; it gives once, few, many or a size class.

CDR3nt: TGTGCCAGCAGTGCCGAGCAGGGGGTTGACTCTTTCTTT; CDR3aa: CASSAEQGVDSFF; v_gene: TRBV2; d_gene: TRBD1; j_gene: TRBJ1-1; abundance: NA
CDR3nt: TGTGCCAGCAGCGTCGGGGGTTCTGGGGCCAACGTCCTGACTTTC; CDR3aa: CASSVGGSGANVLTF; v_gene: TRBV28; d_gene: NA; j_gene: TRBJ2-6; abundance: few
CDR3nt: TGTGCCAGTACCACCGGGACAGGGTTTACTGGGGCCAACGTCCTGACTTTC; CDR3aa: CASTTGTGFTGANVLTF; v_gene: TRBV19; d_gene: TRBD1; j_gene: TRBJ2-6; abundance: few
CDR3nt: TGTGCCACCAGCAGACCAGAACTAGCGGGAGGTTTTCTGTACTTC; CDR3aa: CATSRPELAGGFLYF; v_gene: TRBV15; d_gene: TRBD2; j_gene: TRBJ2-7; abundance: NA
CDR3nt: TGCGCCAGCAGCGCCCGACTAGGAGGAGTGAATGAGCAGTTCTTC; CDR3aa: CASSARLGGVNEQFF; v_gene: TRBV5-1; d_gene: NA; j_gene: TRBJ2-1; abundance: NA
CDR3nt: TGCAGCGTCCTGGACAGGGCGAACACTGAAGCTTTCTTT; CDR3aa: CSVLDRANTEAFF; v_gene: TRBV29-1; d_gene: TRBD1; j_gene: TRBJ1-1; abundance: NA
CDR3nt: TGTGCCATCAGGGGAGGCCAGGACCAAGATTATTCACCCCTCCACTTT; CDR3aa: CAIRGGQDQDYSPLHF; v_gene: TRBV10-3; d_gene: NA; j_gene: TRBJ1-6; abundance: NA
CDR3nt: TGCGCCAGCAGCTTAGATAGTAACACCGGGGAGCTGTTTTTT; CDR3aa: CASSLDSNTGELFF; v_gene: TRBV5-1; d_gene: NA; j_gene: TRBJ2-2; abundance: NA
CDR3nt: TGTGCCAGCTCACCGGGACAGTACAATGAGCAGTTCTTC; CDR3aa: CASSPGQYNEQFF; v_gene: TRBV18; d_gene: TRBD1; j_gene: TRBJ2-1; abundance: few
CDR3nt: TGCAGCGTTACGGACAGGGAGTTACTCTATGGCTACACCTTC; CDR3aa: CSVTDRELLYGYTF; v_gene: TRBV29-1; d_gene: TRBD1; j_gene: TRBJ1-2; abundance: NA
CDR3nt: TGTGCCATCCCGAAGGGACCGCAGTACTTC; CDR3aa: CAIPKGPQYF; v_gene: TRBV6-5; d_gene: NA; j_gene: TRBJ2-7; abundance: NA
CDR3nt: TGTGCCAGCAATAGCGGGATAGCCACAGATACGCAGTATTTT; CDR3aa: CASNSGIATDTQYF; v_gene: TRBV2; d_gene: TRBD2; j_gene: TRBJ2-3; abundance: NA
CDR3nt: TGCAGCGTGTACCGGGACAGGGGTACCTACGAGCAGTACTTC; CDR3aa: CSVYRDRGTYEQYF; v_gene: TRBV29-1; d_gene: TRBD1; j_gene: TRBJ2-7; abundance: few
CDR3nt: TGTGCCAGCAGCGTCGTAGCGGGGGGCACAGATACGCAGTATTTT; CDR3aa: CASSVVAGGTDTQYF; v_gene: TRBV9; d_gene: TRBD2; j_gene: TRBJ2-3; abundance: few
CDR3nt: TGCGCCAGCAGCCAAGGAGCGGGAGGCACAGATACGCAGTATTTT; CDR3aa: CASSQGAGGTDTQYF; v_gene: TRBV4-3; d_gene: TRBD2; j_gene: TRBJ2-3; abundance: NA
CDR3nt: TGCGCCAGCAGCCGGATCCCACGGGAGACCCAGTACTTC; CDR3aa: CASSRIPRETQYF; v_gene: TRBV4-1; d_gene: NA; j_gene: TRBJ2-5; abundance: once
CDR3nt: TGCGCCAGCAGCCAAGATGGAATAGCTAACTATGGCTACACCTTC; CDR3aa: CASSQDGIANYGYTF; v_gene: TRBV4-1; d_gene: NA; j_gene: TRBJ1-2; abundance: NA
CDR3nt: TGCAGCGTTGAAACAGGAGCCTACGAGCAGTACTTC; CDR3aa: CSVETGAYEQYF; v_gene: TRBV29-1; d_gene: NA; j_gene: TRBJ2-7; abundance: NA
CDR3nt: TGTGCCAGCAGTAAAGGGACAGGGGGCCACTATGGCTACACCTTC; CDR3aa: CASSKGTGGHYGYTF; v_gene: TRBV6-5; d_gene: TRBD1; j_gene: TRBJ1-2; abundance: once
CDR3nt: TGTGCCAGCAGCCCTCTAGAGACCCAGTACTTC; CDR3aa: CASSPLETQYF; v_gene: TRBV7-2; d_gene: NA; j_gene: TRBJ2-5; abundance: few
CDR3nt: TGCAGCGTTGATGAGGGGGGAGGTGGCACTGAAGCTTTCTTT; CDR3aa: CSVDEGGGGTEAFF; v_gene: TRBV29-1; d_gene: NA; j_gene: TRBJ1-1; abundance: few
CDR3nt: TGTGCCAGCAGCTTGTCGATAGGGGGAATAGCAGGAAACACCATATATTTT; CDR3aa: CASSLSIGGIAGNTIYF; v_gene: TRBV7-9; d_gene: NA; j_gene: TRBJ1-3; abundance: few
CDR3nt: TGCGCCAGCAGCCAAATCCGGGGCGCGTATGGCTACACCTTC; CDR3aa: CASSQIRGAYGYTF; v_gene: TRBV4-1; d_gene: NA; j_gene: TRBJ1-2; abundance: few
CDR3nt: TGCAGCGTTTCGACAGGCTCCTACGAGCAGTACTTC; CDR3aa: CSVSTGSYEQYF; v_gene: TRBV29-1; d_gene: NA; j_gene: TRBJ2-7; abundance: NA
CDR3nt: TGTGCCAGCACCAATGGGGCTAGCGGGACCATTGAGCAGTTCTTC; CDR3aa: CASTNGASGTIEQFF; v_gene: TRBV28; d_gene: TRBD2; j_gene: TRBJ2-1; abundance: few
CDR3nt: TGCGCCAGCAGCTTGGGTATGGGGCTCGTTGAGACCCAGTACTTC; CDR3aa: CASSLGMGLVETQYF; v_gene: TRBV5-1; d_gene: NA; j_gene: TRBJ2-5; abundance: NA
CDR3nt: TGTGCCAGTAGAACGGGACAGGGTGGTTACACTGAAGCTTTCTTT; CDR3aa: CASRTGQGGYTEAFF; v_gene: TRBV19; d_gene: TRBD1; j_gene: TRBJ1-1; abundance: few
CDR3nt: TGTGCCAGCAGTTACTCGAGGGGACAGGGGAATCAGCCCCAGCATTTT; CDR3aa: CASSYSRGQGNQPQHF; v_gene: TRBV6-5; d_gene: TRBD1; j_gene: TRBJ1-5; abundance: NA
CDR3nt: TGCGCCAGCAGCCAAGTGCCAGGGCGAGAGACCCAGTACTTC; CDR3aa: CASSQVPGRETQYF; v_gene: TRBV4-1; d_gene: NA; j_gene: TRBJ2-5; abundance: NA
CDR3nt: TGCGCCAGCAGCCAAGATGGAAAGCCTAAAGCTTTCTTT; CDR3aa: CASSQDGKPKAFF; v_gene: TRBV4-1; d_gene: NA; j_gene: TRBJ1-1; abundance: few
CDR3nt: TGTGCCAGCAGCCCCTTGGAAAGGGAGCAGTACTTC; CDR3aa: CASSPLEREQYF; v_gene: TRBV7-2; d_gene: NA; j_gene: TRBJ2-7; abundance: few
CDR3nt: TGTGCCAGCAGCTTAGACACAGGGAACTCCTACGAGCAGTACTTC; CDR3aa: CASSLDTGNSYEQYF; v_gene: TRBV5-5; d_gene: NA; j_gene: TRBJ2-7; abundance: few
CDR3nt: TGTGCCATCACCAGAGGCCCTAGCGGGGACGACGAGCAGTACTTC; CDR3aa: CAITRGPSGDDEQYF; v_gene: TRBV10-3; d_gene: TRBD2; j_gene: TRBJ2-7; abundance: NA
CDR3nt: TGTGCCAGCAGCATGGGACAGGGGGCAGATACCGGGGAGCTGTTTTTT; CDR3aa: CASSMGQGADTGELFF; v_gene: TRBV7-3; d_gene: TRBD1; j_gene: TRBJ2-2; abundance: NA